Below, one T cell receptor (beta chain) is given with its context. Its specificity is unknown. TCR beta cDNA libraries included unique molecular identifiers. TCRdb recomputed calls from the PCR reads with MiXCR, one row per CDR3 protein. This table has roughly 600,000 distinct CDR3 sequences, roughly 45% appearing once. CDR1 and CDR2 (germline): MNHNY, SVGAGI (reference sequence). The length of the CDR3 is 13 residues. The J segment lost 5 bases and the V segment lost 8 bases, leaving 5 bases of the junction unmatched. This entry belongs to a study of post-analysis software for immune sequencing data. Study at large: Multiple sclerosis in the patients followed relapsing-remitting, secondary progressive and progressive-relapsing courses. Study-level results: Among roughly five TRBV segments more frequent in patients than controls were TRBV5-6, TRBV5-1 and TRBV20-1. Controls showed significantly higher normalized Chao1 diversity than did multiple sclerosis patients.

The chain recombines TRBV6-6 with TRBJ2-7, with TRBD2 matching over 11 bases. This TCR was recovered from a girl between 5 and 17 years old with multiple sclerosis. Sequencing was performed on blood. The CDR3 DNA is TGTGCCAGCGCGGGACTAGCGGTCCACGAGCAGTACTTC. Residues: CASAGLAVHEQYF.